This T cell receptor (beta chain) was sequenced during a study of blood T cell repertoires in COVID-19. The CDR3 runs to 16 residues. Germline lookup yields CDR1 SGHDT and CDR2 YYEEEE. Losses at the gene ends were 6 bases for V and 5 bases for J; bases not matched to a gene: 10. Sequencing used immunoSEQ multiplex PCR; TCRdb keeps in-frame clones, though not all of them. The sample lists about 130,000 clones, 86% seen once, with about 5.4% in the top ten. The source material was peripheral blood. V gene TRBV5-6 combines with J gene TRBJ2-1; 11 bases agree with TRBD1. The source is a human donor in a cohort sampled during active COVID-19. CDR3 sequence: CASISTGTGGNNEQFF. The CDR3 nucleotides are TGTGCCAGCATTTCGACCGGGACAGGGGGAAACAATGAGCAGTTCTTC.